Presented here are 18 T cell receptor beta chains from one specimen sequenced in a study of beta chain features in type 1 diabetes. Study-wide findings and caveats: There was a moderate but significant shortening of TCRB CDR3s in all four CD4+ subsets of Type 1 diabetes patients.

The whole isolated RNA underwent reverse transcription, so sequencing captured expressed TCRB transcripts. Measured with immunoSEQ multiplex PCR; TCRdb has only the in-frame clones, and not every one. The profile shows 300,000 to 400,000 clones, roughly 9.8% of them singletons. These TCRs' antigens remain unknown. The sample comprised central memory CD4+ T cells from blood. These receptors were obtained from a man aged 25 to 45 with type 1 diabetes.

The CDR3 spells CSARLGGKLFF. The CDR3 DNA reads as TGCAGTGCTAGATTGGGTGGGAAACTGTTTTTT. The gene calls are TRBV20-1 and TRBJ1-4; no definite D call. Germline-derived CDR1 and CDR2 are DFQATT and SNEGSKA (reference sequence). The V end was cut by 2 bases, the J end by 11 bases, with 9 bases between. The CDR3 extends over 11 amino acids.

For the CDR3, the DNA is TGCGCCAGCAGCCAAATAGCGGGGGGGAACACCGGGGAGCTGTTTTTT. Its protein product is CASSQIAGGNTGELFF. The chain combines TRBV4-3 with TRBJ2-2; 10 nucleotides match TRBD2. The trim removed 2 bases at V and 1 base at J, leaving 1 base unmatched. This CDR3 contains 16 residues. Germline-derived CDR1 and CDR2 are LGHNA and YSLEER.

This clone has just a few counts. At one end the junction does not follow the germline gene, possibly because of a read error. The chain couples TRBV6-1 to TRBJ2-7; D might be TRBD1 (6 bases). Germline V gene lookup returns CDR1 MNHNS and CDR2 SASEGT. The CDR3 has 15 amino acids. The CDR3 DNA sequence: TGTGCCATCAGTGATGGGGGCAGATCTTCCTACGAGCAGTACTTC. It encodes CAISDGGRSSYEQYF.

V is TRBV7-2 and J is TRBJ1-2, with no clear D. The germline V and J ends were trimmed by 5 bases and 6 bases, with 16 bases remaining between them. Germline V CDR1 and CDR2: SGHTA, FQGNSA. The length of the CDR3 is 14 residues. The CDR3 protein is CASSTKVQLHGYTF. Written as DNA, the CDR3 is TGTGCCAGCAGCACCAAGGTACAGCTCCATGGCTACACCTTC.

This clone has only a few counts. This chain uses TRBV4-2 with TRBJ2-1; 13 positions agree with TRBD2. V lost 0 bases to trimming and J lost 7 bases; unmatched junction nucleotides: 6. The germline V gene has CDR1 LGHNA and CDR2 YNFKEQ. There are 17 residues in the CDR3. As DNA, the CDR3 is TGTGCCAGCAGCCAAGAAGGACTAGCGGGAGTGATGAATGAGCAGTTCTTC. This encodes CASSQEGLAGVMNEQFF.

J is TRBJ2-7 and V is TRBV7-2; TRBD1 might be the D (6 bases). The CDR3 spans 16 residues. V was clipped by 1 base and J by 0 bases, with 13 bases between them. In germline, CDR1 is SGHTA, CDR2 FQGNSA. The CDR3 DNA sequence: TGTGCCAGCAGCTTAGTAGGGGGAATACCCTCCTACGAGCAGTACTTC. It specifies CASSLVGGIPSYEQYF.

The rearrangement joins TRBV19 to TRBJ2-1, with 7 bases that match TRBD2. The CDR3 extends over 16 amino acids. The germline gives CDR1 LNHDA, CDR2 SQIVND (reference sequence). V trimming: 3 bases; J trimming: 1 base; junction bases outside the gene matches: 6. CDR3 in DNA: TGTGCCAGTAGTATTGAGCGGGATGGTTCCTACAATGAGCAGTTCTTC. This gives the protein CASSIERDGSYNEQFF.

In its sample, this clone was seen a few times. The chain carries TRBV7-9 and TRBJ1-1, with D possibly being TRBD1 (5 bases). The CDR3 covers 16 residues. Germline assignment: CDR1 SEHNR and CDR2 FQNEAQ (reference sequence). Deletions cut 0 bases from V and 11 bases from J, with 22 bases between. The CDR3 DNA reads TGTGCCAGCAGCTTAGCAACAGGACTGATACCCAGCGCCGCTTTCTTT. This translates into CASSLATGLIPSAAFF.

Many counts were recorded for this clone. V gene TRBV13 combines with J gene TRBJ1-2, with 9 bases fitting TRBD1. The CDR3 runs to 14 residues. Germline assignment: CDR1 PRHDT and CDR2 FYEKMQ (reference sequence). J lost 5 bases, V lost 3 bases, and 4 bases had no gene match. This chain's CDR3 is CASSLADRGYGYTF. CDR3 in DNA: TGTGCCAGCAGCTTGGCGGACAGGGGATATGGCTACACCTTC.

A word on this clone: It differs at one base from a far larger clone, so likely a read error. This rearrangement joins TRBV11-1 to TRBJ1-3; D perhaps matches TRBD1 (5 bases). V was shortened by 5 bases and J by 0 bases, with 8 bases between the two germline ends. This CDR3 comprises 14 residues. Germline CDR1 is SGHAT and CDR2 is FQDESV (reference sequence). CDR3 protein: CASSPGHSGNTIYF. CDR3 in DNA: TGTGCCAGCAGCCCCGGACACTCTGGAAACACCATATATTTT.

This clone occurred many times. This rearrangement joins TRBV6-4 to TRBJ2-1, with D tentatively TRBD1 or TRBD2 (5 bases each). There are 12 residues in the CDR3. Trimming removed 6 bases from V and 9 bases from J, with 12 bases in between. Germline lookup yields CDR1 MRHNA and CDR2 SNTAGT. CDR3 sequence (DNA): TGTGCCAGCAGCGAACAGAGGGGTGAGCAGTTCTTC. Translating gives CASSEQRGEQFF.

This clone was detected ten times or more. This CDR3 is also generated by other DNA sequences in the sample. The chain recombines TRBV28 with TRBJ2-3; D may be TRBD1 (6 bases). CDR1 MDHEN and CDR2 SYDVKM come from the germline V gene. The CDR3 consists of 15 residues. With 4 bases removed from V and 0 bases from J, the gap between germline ends came to 11 bases. The CDR3 coding sequence is TGTGCCAGCAGTTCCCACAGGGAAAGCACAGATACGCAGTATTTT. Residues: CASSSHRESTDTQYF.

This clone turned up a few times. This chain links TRBV19 with TRBJ2-1, with 12 bases aligning to TRBD2. Germline assignment: CDR1 LNHDA and CDR2 SQIVND (reference sequence). Trimming removed 0 bases from V and 4 bases from J; junction bases left unmatched: 10. The length of the CDR3 is 19 residues. The CDR3 loop reads CASSIEGSASGRGYNEQFF. CDR3 DNA sequence: TGTGCCAGTAGTATAGAGGGTTCGGCTAGCGGGAGGGGATACAATGAGCAGTTCTTC.

This clone has more than one count but fewer than ten. The CDR3 DNA follows: TGTGCCAGCAGCTCCCCGGCCCGGCGGGACGGGGGAGAGACCCAGTACTTC. It yields the protein CASSSPARRDGGETQYF. The chain recombines TRBV5-4 with TRBJ2-5; D may be TRBD2 (6 bases). Between the trimmed V and J ends, which lost 3 bases and 4 bases, there was a span of 22 bases. Germline V gene sequence: CDR1 SGHNT, CDR2 YYREEE (reference sequence). CDR3 length: 17 amino acids.

This clone was seen at least ten times. V is TRBV2 and J is TRBJ2-2, with D possibly being TRBD2 (5 bases). The CDR3 is made up of 14 amino acids. V was cut by 3 bases and J by 7 bases, with 12 bases left in between. Germline V gene lookup returns CDR1 SNHLY and CDR2 FYNNEI. CDR3 residues: CASSEAGPYGELFF. The CDR3 nucleotides are TGTGCCAGCAGTGAGGCGGGCCCCTACGGGGAGCTGTTTTTT.

This clone has only a few counts. The chain uses TRBV7-3 and TRBJ1-4, with TRBD1 as a possible D gene (6 bases). The CDR3 totals 16 residues. The germline CDR1 and CDR2 sequences are SGHTA and FQGTGA. V lost 2 bases and J lost 11, with 21 bases in between. The CDR3 DNA reads as TGTGCCAGCAGCTTAGAAGCAGGGCAGGGGCTGGAGAAACTGTTTTTT. Its protein is CASSLEAGQGLEKLFF.

V and J are TRBV28 and TRBJ1-2; possible D gene TRBD1, 6 bases. The V gene lost 10 bases and the J gene lost 0 bases, with 15 bases spanning the gap. This CDR3 spans 14 amino acids. Germline V CDR1 and CDR2: MDHEN, SYDVKM. The CDR3 loop is CATSISGANYGYTF. Here the CDR3 DNA reads TGTGCCACATCGATTTCAGGGGCTAACTATGGCTACACCTTC.

This clone came up many times. The rearrangement links TRBV28 to TRBJ2-3, with 13 positions matching TRBD2. Trimming cost V 3 bases and J 2 bases; bases outside gene matches: 5. Germline values: CDR1 MDHEN, CDR2 SYDVKM. This CDR3 is 17 amino acids long. CDR3: CASSLRTSGGTTDTQYF. CDR3 DNA sequence: TGTGCCAGCAGTTTGCGGACTAGCGGGGGCACCACAGATACGCAGTATTTT.